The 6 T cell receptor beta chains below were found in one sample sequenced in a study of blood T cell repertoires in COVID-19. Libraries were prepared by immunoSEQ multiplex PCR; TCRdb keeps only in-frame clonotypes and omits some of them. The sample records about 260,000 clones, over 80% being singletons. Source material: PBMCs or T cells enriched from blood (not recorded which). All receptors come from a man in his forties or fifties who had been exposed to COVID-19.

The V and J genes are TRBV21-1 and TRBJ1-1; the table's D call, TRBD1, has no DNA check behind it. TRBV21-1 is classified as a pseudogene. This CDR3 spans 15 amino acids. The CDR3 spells CASRSGTGRNTEAFF. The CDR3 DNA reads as TGTGCCAGCAGGTCCGGGACAGGGCGGAACACTGAAGCTTTCTTT.

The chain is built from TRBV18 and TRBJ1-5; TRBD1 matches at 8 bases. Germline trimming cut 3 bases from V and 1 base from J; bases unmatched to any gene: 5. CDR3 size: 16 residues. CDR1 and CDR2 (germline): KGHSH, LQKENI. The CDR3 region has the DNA TGTGCCAGCTCACCGTATCAGGGGGCGAGCAATCAGCCCCAGCATTTT. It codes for CASSPYQGASNQPQHF.

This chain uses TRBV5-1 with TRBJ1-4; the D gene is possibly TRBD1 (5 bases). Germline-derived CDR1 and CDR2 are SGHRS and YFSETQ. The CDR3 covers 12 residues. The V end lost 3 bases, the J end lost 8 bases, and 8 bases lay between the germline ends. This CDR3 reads CASSSDSEKLFF. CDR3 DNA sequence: TGCGCCAGCAGCTCCGACAGCGAAAAACTGTTTTTT.

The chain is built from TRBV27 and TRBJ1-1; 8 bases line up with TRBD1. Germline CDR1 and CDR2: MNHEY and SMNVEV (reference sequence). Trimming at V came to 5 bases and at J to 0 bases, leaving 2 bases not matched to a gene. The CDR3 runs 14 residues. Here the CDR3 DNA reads TGTGCCAGCAGTGCCAGGGGGCTGAACACTGAAGCTTTCTTT. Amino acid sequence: CASSARGLNTEAFF.

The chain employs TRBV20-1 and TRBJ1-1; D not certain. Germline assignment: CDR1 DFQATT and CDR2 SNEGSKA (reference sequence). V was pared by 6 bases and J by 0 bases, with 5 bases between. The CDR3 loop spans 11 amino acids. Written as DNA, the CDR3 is TGCAGTGCAATTATGAACACTGAAGCTTTCTTT. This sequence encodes CSAIMNTEAFF.

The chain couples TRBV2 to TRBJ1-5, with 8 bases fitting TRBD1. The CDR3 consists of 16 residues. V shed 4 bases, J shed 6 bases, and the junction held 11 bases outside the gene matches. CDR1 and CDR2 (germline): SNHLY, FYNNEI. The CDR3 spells CASSVAPGTGTQPQHF. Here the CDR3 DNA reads TGTGCCAGCAGTGTTGCCCCCGGGACAGGTACTCAGCCCCAGCATTTT.